Below are 27 T cell receptor beta chains sequenced from a single sample in a study of cytomegalovirus exposure and HLA in healthy donors. The PCR employed 60 Vbeta primers together with 13 Jbeta primers. Profiled with immunoSEQ multiplex PCR; TCRdb holds only in-frame clones, not every one. Found here are fewer than 150,000 clones; the top ten clones hold less than 3%. The sequenced material came from PBMCs. All receptors derive from a man between 35 and 55 years old in good health and CMV-seronegative.

The rearrangement joins TRBV4-1 to TRBJ2-1; the match to TRBD2 covers 13 bases. The CDR3 length is 14 residues. Unmatched junction bases numbered 2, after V lost 4 bases and J lost 8 bases. CDR1 and CDR2 from the germline V gene are MGHRA and YSYEKL. CDR3 DNA sequence: TGCGCCAGCAGCCGGACTAGCGGGGGCGATGAGCAGTTCTTC. It yields the protein CASSRTSGGDEQFF.

This sequence joins TRBV6-6 and TRBJ1-1; 9 bases fit TRBD1. CDR3 length: 16 residues. CDR1 MNHNY and CDR2 SVGAGI come from the germline V gene (reference sequence). J was trimmed by 5 bases and V by 6 bases; bases with no gene match: 13. The CDR3: CASRTGTGLKGTEAFF. CDR3 DNA: TGTGCCAGCAGGACAGGGACAGGGCTAAAAGGGACTGAAGCTTTCTTT.

The V and J genes are TRBV5-1 and TRBJ2-5; tentatively, D is TRBD1 (5 bases). This CDR3 is 15 amino acids long. The ends were cut back, 0 bases at V and 2 bases at J, with 11 bases in the middle. The germline CDR1 and CDR2 sequences are SGHRS and YFSETQ. CDR3 amino acids: CASSLVTGSQETQYF. CDR3 bases: TGCGCCAGCAGCTTGGTAACAGGCTCTCAAGAGACCCAGTACTTC.

The J gene is TRBJ2-3, the V gene TRBV5-1, with 10 bases aligning to TRBD1. The trim removed 3 bases at V and 5 bases at J, leaving 6 bases unmatched. This CDR3 comprises 15 residues. Germline CDR1 and CDR2: SGHRS and YFSETQ. Written as DNA, the CDR3 is TGCGCCAGCAGCTCCGGACAGGGGGGAGTAGATACGCAGTATTTT. This translates into CASSSGQGGVDTQYF.

A remark on this clone: The final CDR3 position lacks the conserved phenylalanine or tryptophan, pointing to a likely read error. The chain carries TRBV4-3 and TRBJ1-6, with D unresolved. Germline V lookup: CDR1 LGHNA, CDR2 YSLEER. The CDR3 has 18 amino acids. V dropped 0 bases and J dropped 0 bases, with 12 bases sitting between them. The CDR3 region has the DNA TGCGCCAGCAGCCAAGAAGGTGTGGGGAGCTCCTATAATTCACCCCTCCACTCT. Protein: CASSQEGVGSSYNSPLHS.

The chain is built from TRBV28 and TRBJ1-2, with TRBD1 matching over 11 bases. The germline V gene encodes CDR1 MDHEN and CDR2 SYDVKM. With 7 bases clipped from V and 8 bases from J, the junction kept 6 bases outside the gene matches. This CDR3 region has 13 residues. The CDR3 is CASTGDRGAGYTF. DNA for the CDR3: TGTGCCAGCACTGGGGACAGGGGGGCGGGCTACACCTTC.

The rearrangement joins TRBV6-6 to TRBJ1-3; the D gene is possibly TRBD1 (6 bases). Germline V gene lookup returns CDR1 MNHNY and CDR2 SVGAGI (reference sequence). V gave up 4 bases and J gave up 5 bases, with 12 bases separating them. This CDR3 has 14 residues. CDR3 protein: CASSSRDTRNTIYF. CDR3 in DNA: TGTGCCAGCAGTTCTCGGGACACCAGAAACACCATATATTTT.

The chain carries TRBV5-1 and TRBJ1-5; maybe TRBD1 (6 bases). CDR3 length: 13 residues. The V and J ends lost 5 bases and 3 bases respectively, with 9 bases between them. Germline CDR1 and CDR2: SGHRS and YFSETQ. The CDR3 region is CASRQGFNQPQHF. In nucleotides, the CDR3 is TGCGCCAGCAGGCAGGGGTTCAATCAGCCCCAGCATTTT.

This chain connects TRBV7-9 to TRBJ1-1; no firm D call. Germline CDR1 reads SEHNR; CDR2 reads FQNEAQ (reference sequence). The CDR3 totals 15 residues. V was clipped by 3 bases and J by 1 base, with 12 bases between them. The CDR3 DNA reads TGTGCCAGCAGCTTCGCTTTAAGAGCGAACACTGAAGCTTTCTTT. This gives the protein CASSFALRANTEAFF.

The chain combines TRBV7-4 with TRBJ1-1, with D perhaps TRBD1 (5 bases). Germline CDR1 and CDR2: SGHVT and SQSDAQ. The CDR3 is 17 amino acids. V gave up 6 bases and J gave up 5 bases, with 25 bases separating them. CDR3 amino acids: CASSFPETVRVGTEAFF. Written as DNA, the CDR3 is TGTGCCAGCAGTTTTCCGGAGACAGTAAGGGTAGGGACTGAAGCTTTCTTT.

The rearrangement uses TRBV2 and TRBJ1-2, with no clear D. Trimming pared 8 bases from V and 8 bases from J, leaving 15 bases between. The germline gives CDR1 SNHLY, CDR2 FYNNEI. CDR3 length: 12 amino acids. CDR3 in DNA: TGTGCCAGCGCCCAAGGTGGGGAGGGCTACACCTTC. The encoded protein is CASAQGGEGYTF.

Comments on this clone: The CDR3 end shows no conserved phenylalanine or tryptophan, and so a read error is likely. The gene calls are TRBV5-1 and TRBJ1-1, with TRBD1 matching over 7 bases. The CDR3 is 13 amino acids. Germline V gives CDR1 SGHRS, CDR2 YFSETQ. Trimming took 3 bases from V and 8 from J; bases not matched to a gene: 7. CDR3 DNA: TGCGCCAGCAGCTCGAGACAGGGATCAGAAGCTTTCTCT. Its protein product is CASSSRQGSEAFS.

The chain joins TRBV6-1 to TRBJ1-4, with TRBD1 identical over 9 bases. The CDR3 spans 15 residues. The V and J ends lost 6 bases and 8 bases, in that order; junction bases with no gene match: 10. Germline lookup yields CDR1 MNHNS and CDR2 SASEGT. CDR3 in amino acids: CASSHRTGDGEKLFF. CDR3 nucleotides: TGTGCCAGCAGCCACCGGACAGGGGATGGCGAAAAACTGTTTTTT.

V gene TRBV25-1 combines with J gene TRBJ2-7, with D possibly being TRBD2 (7 bases). Trimming shortened V by 7 bases and J by 3 bases, and 19 bases separated the two germline ends. Germline V gene lookup returns CDR1 MGHDK and CDR2 SYGVNS. The CDR3 totals 15 residues. CDR3 sequence (DNA): TGTGCCAGCACCCCGCCTGGGGGGGGCCGCTACGAGCAGTACTTC. This translates into CASTPPGGGRYEQYF.

This rearrangement joins TRBV4-1 to TRBJ1-2; the D is unclear. This CDR3 comprises 14 residues. Germline V gene lookup returns CDR1 MGHRA and CDR2 YSYEKL. Deletions cut 2 bases from V and 2 bases from J, with 9 bases between. The CDR3 DNA reads TGCGCCAGCAGCCAATTGCGGCAGAACTATGGCTACACCTTC. This codes for CASSQLRQNYGYTF.

The chain uses TRBV7-6 and TRBJ2-7; 10 nucleotides match TRBD1. V shed 3 bases and J 5 bases; nucleotides not matched to a gene: 10. The CDR3 is made up of 16 amino acids. Germline lookup yields CDR1 SGHVS and CDR2 FNYEAQ. The CDR3 reads CASSFPPGQGKHEQYF. Here the CDR3 DNA reads TGTGCCAGCAGCTTCCCCCCGGGACAGGGGAAACACGAGCAGTACTTC.

The chain joins TRBV7-8 to TRBJ2-1, with TRBD2 identical over 12 bases. The CDR3 contains 16 residues. Unmatched junction bases numbered 6, after V lost 5 bases and J lost 4 bases. Germline CDR1 SGHVS, CDR2 FQNEAQ. DNA for the CDR3: TGTGCCAGCAGCCCGCGACTAGCGGGGGCTTACAATGAGCAGTTCTTC. Translated, it gives CASSPRLAGAYNEQFF.

The chain is built from TRBV5-4 and TRBJ2-1, with 7 bases matching TRBD1. CDR1 is SGHNT, CDR2 YYREEE, per germline (reference sequence). The trim removed 1 base at V and 15 bases at J, leaving 7 bases unmatched. The CDR3 sequence is 12 residues long. CDR3 region: CASSLYTGDSFF. The CDR3 DNA sequence: TGTGCCAGCAGCTTGTATACAGGGGATTCGTTCTTC.

The rearrangement links TRBV6-5 to TRBJ2-7, with D unresolved. Trimming took off 7 bases at V and 2 bases at J, with 18 bases between the two ends. Germline values: CDR1 MNHEY, CDR2 SVGAGI. CDR3 length equals 15 residues. CDR3: CASIATPSATYEQYF. CDR3 nucleotides: TGTGCCAGCATTGCGACTCCGTCAGCGACCTACGAGCAGTACTTC.

V and J are TRBV6-4 and TRBJ2-7; 8 bases agree with TRBD1. Looked up from germline, CDR1 is MRHNA and CDR2 is SNTAGT. V was clipped by 0 bases and J by 3 bases; unmatched bases: 13. The CDR3 spans 18 residues. The CDR3 here is CASSDSITGGSGNYEQYF. CDR3 nucleotide sequence: TGTGCCAGCAGTGACTCGATCACAGGGGGATCAGGGAACTACGAGCAGTACTTC.

The V and J genes are TRBV7-2 and TRBJ2-7; TRBD1 matches 10 bases. The V and J ends lost 3 bases and 6 bases, in that order; junction bases with no gene match: 5. The CDR3 runs to 14 residues. In germline, CDR1 is SGHTA, CDR2 FQGNSA. CDR3 sequence: CASSLTGGASEQYF. The CDR3 DNA follows: TGTGCCAGCAGCTTGACAGGGGGCGCGTCCGAGCAGTACTTC.

The chain recombines TRBV29-1 with TRBJ1-1; possible D gene TRBD1, 5 bases. The CDR3 has 12 amino acids. Germline CDR1 reads SQVTM; CDR2 reads ANQGSEA. V lost 7 bases and J 2 bases, leaving 11 bases between the germline ends. CDR3 sequence reads: CSDDSPNTEAFF. The CDR3 DNA reads as TGCAGCGATGACAGTCCTAACACTGAAGCTTTCTTT.

The chain links TRBV2 to TRBJ2-7; the D gene is possibly TRBD1 (5 bases). Germline loops: CDR1 SNHLY, CDR2 FYNNEI. There are 15 residues in the CDR3. Trimming shortened V by 7 bases and J by 0 bases, and 16 bases separated the two germline ends. In nucleotides, the CDR3 is TGTGCCAGCATGTTAACAGGCGCTAGCTCCTACGAGCAGTACTTC. It is translated as CASMLTGASSYEQYF.

The chain links TRBV19 to TRBJ2-7, with D tentatively TRBD1 (6 bases). V lost 1 base, J lost 1 base, and 11 bases lay in between. Per the germline V gene, CDR1 is LNHDA and CDR2 is SQIVND (reference sequence). The length of the CDR3 is 15 residues. The CDR3 protein is CASSIVTGSSYEQYF. The CDR3 DNA is TGTGCCAGTAGTATAGTAACAGGGTCATCCTACGAGCAGTACTTC.

The rearrangement joins TRBV19 to TRBJ2-7; 11 bases fit TRBD1. The CDR3 runs to 14 residues. Germline CDR1 is LNHDA and CDR2 is SQIVND (reference sequence). J gave up 4 bases and V 3 bases, and 2 bases lay outside the gene matches. CDR3 protein: CASSIGTGGYEQYF. The CDR3 coding sequence is TGTGCCAGTAGTATCGGGACAGGGGGATACGAGCAGTACTTC.

The gene calls are TRBV2 and TRBJ2-5; possible D gene TRBD1, 5 bases. Germline values: CDR1 SNHLY, CDR2 FYNNEI. V lost 2 bases and J 1 base, leaving 11 bases between the germline ends. The CDR3 extends over 15 amino acids. The CDR3 spells CASSEQGITQETQYF. In DNA, the CDR3 is TGTGCCAGCAGTGAACAGGGCATCACCCAAGAGACCCAGTACTTC.

V usage is TRBV5-1 and J usage is TRBJ2-3; 10 nucleotides agree with TRBD2. The CDR3 has 17 residues. Germline loops: CDR1 SGHRS, CDR2 YFSETQ. V shed 0 bases and J 2 bases; nucleotides not matched to a gene: 6. This chain's CDR3 is CASSLASGGPITDTQYF. CDR3 DNA: TGCGCCAGCAGCTTGGCTAGCGGGGGCCCCATCACAGATACGCAGTATTTT.